Listed here are 15 T cell receptor beta chains from one sample, sequenced in a study of blood T cell repertoires in COVID-19. Measured with immunoSEQ multiplex PCR; TCRdb has only the in-frame clones, and not every one. The sample shows roughly 180,000 clones, 84% of them seen only once. Sequenced: peripheral blood. The origin of the receptors is a man in his forties or fifties who had recovered from COVID-19.

The genes are TRBV5-1 and TRBJ2-7; 10 bases line up with TRBD1. After removal of 1 base from V and 6 bases from J, the junction contained 7 bases not matched to a gene. In germline, CDR1 is SGHRS, CDR2 YFSETQ. CDR3 length: 15 amino acids. The DNA for the CDR3 is TGCGCCAGCAGCTTGCGGACGACAGGGGGCGGCGAGCAGTACTTC. Its translation is CASSLRTTGGGEQYF.

This chain joins TRBV7-8 and TRBJ2-2; TRBD2 aligns across 8 bases. CDR3 length: 16 amino acids. The ends lost 4 bases at V and 6 bases at J; junction bases unmatched: 10. Looked up from germline, CDR1 is SGHVS and CDR2 is FQNEAQ. CDR3 sequence (DNA): TGTGCCAGCAGCTCACCGGGACTAGGAACCGCCGGGGAGCTGTTTTTT. It yields the protein CASSSPGLGTAGELFF.

This clone appeared a few times. V usage is TRBV6-4 and J usage is TRBJ2-2; maybe TRBD2 (5 bases). Germline CDR1 MRHNA, CDR2 SNTAGT. V was trimmed by 2 bases and J by 6 bases, leaving 13 bases between them. The CDR3 is 15 amino acids. CDR3 residues: CASSDEGQSPGELFF. The DNA for the CDR3 is TGTGCCAGCAGTGACGAGGGTCAGTCACCCGGGGAGCTGTTTTTT.

This chain uses TRBV7-2 with TRBJ1-6; D not resolved. In germline, CDR1 is SGHTA, CDR2 FQGNSA. The CDR3 loop spans 17 amino acids. With 0 bases removed from V and 8 bases from J, the gap between germline ends came to 17 bases. The CDR3 spells CASSLARGRPGDSPLHF. The CDR3 nucleotides are TGTGCCAGCAGCTTAGCGCGTGGTCGTCCCGGGGATTCACCCCTCCACTTT.

The CDR3 DNA follows: TGTGCCAGCAGTGAGGACGCGACGGGGTTCACAGATACGCAGTATTTT. It is translated as CASSEDATGFTDTQYF. The V call is TRBV25-1, the J call TRBJ2-3, with D maybe TRBD2 (5 bases). CDR1 is MGHDK, CDR2 SYGVNS, per germline. V was pared by 3 bases and J by 2 bases, with 15 bases between. This CDR3 comprises 16 residues.

J is TRBJ1-4 and V is TRBV5-5, with 8 bases fitting TRBD1. Germline V CDR1 and CDR2: SGHKS, YYEKEE (reference sequence). The CDR3 consists of 17 residues. The V gene end was trimmed by 4 bases and the J gene end by 1 base; junction bases not matched to a gene: 9. Written as DNA, the CDR3 is TGTGCCAGCAGCCCCGGACAGGGATCGGTAACTAATGAAAAACTGTTTTTT. It codes for CASSPGQGSVTNEKLFF.

V gene TRBV24-1 combines with J gene TRBJ2-1; TRBD2 agrees at 8 bases. Germline V CDR1 and CDR2: KGHDR, SFDVKD. This CDR3 has 18 amino acids. Trimming took 3 bases from V and 8 from J; bases not matched to a gene: 17. The CDR3 coding sequence is TGTGCCACCAGTGATACGCAACGGGGGGGTAGTGGTAGTGATGAGCAGTTCTTC. It translates to CATSDTQRGGSGSDEQFF.

This chain connects TRBV6-5 to TRBJ1-6, with 9 bases that match TRBD1. Germline CDR1 is MNHEY and CDR2 is SVGAGI. V lost 0 bases to trimming and J lost 6 bases; unmatched junction nucleotides: 3. The CDR3 runs to 16 residues. The CDR3 DNA reads as TGTGCCAGCAGTTACTCGCTGGGACAGGGTAATTCACCCCTCCACTTT. Translation gives CASSYSLGQGNSPLHF.

The chain combines TRBV28 with TRBJ2-3, with D tentatively TRBD2 (5 bases). Germline CDR1 is MDHEN and CDR2 is SYDVKM. The ends were cut back, 6 bases at V and 4 bases at J, with 17 bases in the middle. This CDR3 is 15 amino acids long. This CDR3 reads CASSRWTAEADTQYF. The CDR3 bases are TGTGCCAGCAGCCGTTGGACGGCGGAGGCAGATACGCAGTATTTT. The entire variable domain, with the rest obtained from reference TRBV28 and TRBJ2-3, is as follows: DVKVTQSSRYLVKRTGEKVFLECVQDMDHENMFWYRQDPGLGLRLIYFSYDVKMKEKGDIPEGYSVSREKKERFSLILESASTNQTSMYLCASSRWTAEADTQYFGPGTRLTVL.

The gene calls are TRBV6-5 and TRBJ1-1; 11 positions agree with TRBD1. With V trimmed by 6 bases and J by 1 base, 1 base remained unmatched. Germline CDR1 reads MNHEY; CDR2 reads SVGAGI. The CDR3 runs to 14 residues. The CDR3 DNA is TGTGCCAGCAGCGGACAGGGGGCGAACACTGAAGCTTTCTTT. This translates into CASSGQGANTEAFF.

The chain employs TRBV2 and TRBJ1-4; D might be TRBD1 (5 bases). This CDR3 spans 17 amino acids. The V end lost 10 bases, the J end lost 0 bases, and 21 bases lay between the germline ends. Germline lookup yields CDR1 SNHLY and CDR2 FYNNEI. CDR3 in amino acids: CAITPGPSAATNEKLFF. CDR3 coding DNA: TGTGCCATCACACCAGGGCCGTCCGCCGCAACTAATGAAAAACTGTTTTTT.

This clone was found a few times. The chain is built from TRBV7-2 and TRBJ2-2; 7 bases map to TRBD2. With V trimmed by 4 bases and J by 6 bases, 5 bases remained unmatched. The CDR3 is made up of 14 amino acids. Germline V CDR1 and CDR2: SGHTA, FQGNSA. The CDR3 is CASSSQRGSGELFF. The CDR3, as DNA: TGTGCCAGCAGCTCCCAGCGGGGATCCGGGGAGCTGTTTTTT.

The gene calls are TRBV6-5 and TRBJ2-2, with TRBD1 as a possible D gene (6 bases). The CDR3 covers 14 residues. Per germline, CDR1 MNHEY and CDR2 SVGAGI. Trimming took 4 bases from V and 6 from J, leaving 12 bases between them. The CDR3 DNA sequence: TGTGCCAGCAGTTCCAACGCAGGGGCCGGGGAGCTGTTTTTT. Its translation is CASSSNAGAGELFF.

This chain uses TRBV7-2 with TRBJ2-1; D unresolved. V shed 1 base and J shed 3 bases, with 10 bases lying between them. Germline CDR1 and CDR2: SGHTA and FQGNSA. This CDR3 is built from 15 residues. The CDR3 region has the DNA TGTGCCAGCAGCTTAGTTGGGCGTTTCTACAATGAGCAGTTCTTC. Amino acid sequence: CASSLVGRFYNEQFF.

The gene calls are TRBV19 and TRBJ1-4; D not certain. The V gene lost 0 bases and the J gene lost 7 bases, with 21 bases spanning the gap. The CDR3 is 18 residues long. Per the germline V gene, CDR1 is LNHDA and CDR2 is SQIVND (reference sequence). The chain's CDR3 is CASSIDFKQVGLVEKLFF. The CDR3 DNA is TGTGCCAGTAGTATAGATTTCAAGCAGGTGGGCTTAGTTGAAAAACTGTTTTTT. The full variable domain, completed using reference TRBV19 and TRBJ1-4, is DGGITQSPKYLFRKEGQNVTLSCEQNLNHDAMYWYRQDPGQGLRLIYYSQIVNDFQKGDIAEGYSVSREKKESFPLTVTSAQKNPTAFYLCASSIDFKQVGLVEKLFFGSGTQLSVL.